Given below is one T cell receptor beta chain in context. Antigen: not known. These data come from a study of cytomegalovirus exposure and HLA in healthy donors. The CDR3 consists of 16 residues. Unmatched junction bases numbered 12, after V lost 3 bases and J lost 9 bases. Germline V gene data show CDR1 as SGDLS and CDR2 as YYNGEE. The PCR employed 60 Vbeta primers together with 13 Jbeta primers. The method was immunoSEQ multiplex PCR; TCRdb's version includes in-frame clones alone and lacks a portion of them. The sample has about 190,000 clones, 82% seen once. Though nominally healthy at sampling, donors likely had unrecorded immune exposures. General study results and limits: According to a later analysis, donors in an Asian-associated ancestry cluster reportedly had fewer N-insertions than the roughly 670-donor mean. A later analysis revealed that TCR association rates differed between HLA loci, peaking at DRB1 and bottoming out at HLA-C.

The V call is TRBV9, the J call TRBJ2-1; 10 positions agree with TRBD2. Input material: PBMCs. The TCR sequence derives from a woman aged 18-29 years in good health and CMV-seronegative. The CDR3 region is CASSDMGLAGAGEQFF. The CDR3 region has the DNA TGTGCCAGCAGCGACATGGGGCTAGCGGGAGCCGGTGAGCAGTTCTTC. The full variable domain, completed using reference TRBV9 and TRBJ2-1, is DSGVTQTPKHLITATGQRVTLRCSPRSGDLSVYWYQQSLDQGLQFLIQYYNGEERAKGNILERFSAQQFPDLHSELNLSSLELGDSALYFCASSDMGLAGAGEQFFGPGTRLTVL.